This T cell receptor beta chain was profiled in a study of CD8 T cells in Susac syndrome. The multiple sclerosis control group comprised treatment-naive patients with stable or active relapsing-remitting disease. This CDR3 has 8 residues. Germline values: CDR1 SQVTM, CDR2 ANQGSEA. With 8 bases removed from V and 10 bases from J, the gap between germline ends came to 8 bases. The RNA, about 0.5 to 1 ug, was put through reverse transcription using random hexamers. The CDR3 of TCR beta was amplified by immunoSEQ multiplex PCR across 54 Vbeta and 13 Jbeta. TCRdb reanalysed the immunoSEQ multiplex PCR reads using MiXCR and keeps one entry per CDR3 protein. The repertoire has around 200,000 distinct CDR3 sequences, around 95% of them found once; the top ten carry 0.082%.

The genes are TRBV29-1 and TRBJ1-1; D remains unclear. This TCR derives from a human donor with multiple sclerosis. Sequenced input: CD4+ T cells from PBMCs. The CDR3 loop is CSPERAFF. CDR3 coding DNA: TGCAGCCCCGAAAGAGCTTTCTTT.